This entry describes one T cell receptor beta chain. Individual cDNA molecules in this library carried unique molecular identifiers. Per the original data handling: The number of TCRs in each sample had a median of about 96,000 and spanned about 23,224 to 690,600. TCRdb re-derived calls from the 5' RACE reads in MiXCR, one entry per CDR3 protein. The V and J calls were determined by TCRdb, not by the authors. The profile shows roughly 110,000 distinct CDR3 sequences, approximately 19% of them singletons. The entry originates in a study of human T cells and chemical hapten exposure. Unfractionated whole blood yielded the extracted total RNA. The CDR3 runs to 14 residues. The V gene's germline CDR1 is MNHNY and CDR2 SVGAGI (reference sequence). Trimming removed 2 bases from V and 3 bases from J, with 8 bases in between.

The rearrangement uses TRBV6-6 and TRBJ1-5; D unresolved. The sequence came from a human donor in good health. CDR3 region: CASSYGSDNQPQHF. The CDR3 coding sequence is TGTGCCAGCAGTTACGGCAGCGACAATCAGCCCCAGCATTTT.